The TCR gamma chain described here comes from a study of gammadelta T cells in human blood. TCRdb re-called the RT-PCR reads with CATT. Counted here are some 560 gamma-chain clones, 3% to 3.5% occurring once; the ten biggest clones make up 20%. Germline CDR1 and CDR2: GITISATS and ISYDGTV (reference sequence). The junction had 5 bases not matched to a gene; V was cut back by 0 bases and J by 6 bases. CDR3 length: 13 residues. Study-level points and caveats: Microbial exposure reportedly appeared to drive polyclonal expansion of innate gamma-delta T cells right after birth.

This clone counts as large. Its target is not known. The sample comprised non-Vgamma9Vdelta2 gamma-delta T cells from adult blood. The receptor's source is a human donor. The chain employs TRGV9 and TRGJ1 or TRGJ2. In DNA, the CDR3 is TGTGCCTTGTGGGAGGTGCGGGGTTATAAGAAACTCTTT. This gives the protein CALWEVRGYKKLF.